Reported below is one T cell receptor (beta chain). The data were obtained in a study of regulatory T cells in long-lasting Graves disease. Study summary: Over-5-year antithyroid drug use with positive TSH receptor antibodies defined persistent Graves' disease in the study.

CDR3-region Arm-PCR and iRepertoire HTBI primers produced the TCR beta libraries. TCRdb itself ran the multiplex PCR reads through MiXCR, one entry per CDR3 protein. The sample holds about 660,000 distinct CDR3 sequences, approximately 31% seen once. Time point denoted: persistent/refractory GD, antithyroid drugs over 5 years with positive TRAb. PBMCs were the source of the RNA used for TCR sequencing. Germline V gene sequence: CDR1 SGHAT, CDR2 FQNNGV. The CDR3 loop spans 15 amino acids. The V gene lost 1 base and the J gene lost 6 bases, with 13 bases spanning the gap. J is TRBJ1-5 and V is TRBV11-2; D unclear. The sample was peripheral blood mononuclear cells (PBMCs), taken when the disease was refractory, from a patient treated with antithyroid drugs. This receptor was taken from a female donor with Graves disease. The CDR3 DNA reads TGTGCCAGCAGCTTAGGTAGCCGGGTAGGTCAGCCCCAGCATTTT. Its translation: CASSLGSRVGQPQHF.